This TCR beta chain originates from a study of shared clonotypes between healthy human individuals. Profiling relied on immunoSEQ multiplex PCR, and the TCRdb table lists in-frame clones only, not all of them. This table holds some 2,000,000 clones, roughly 94% found once. Notes on the study in general: Clonotype sharing across four donors was observed for around 5.1% of naive CD4 clonotypes.

Germline-derived CDR1 and CDR2 are MNHNY and SVGAGI (reference sequence). V trimming: 6 bases; J trimming: 4 bases; junction bases outside the gene matches: 4. The CDR3 runs 13 residues. With respect to this clone: Antigen: not known.

Recent acute infections and vaccinations were absent in the healthy HIV-negative adult donors. This TCR was recovered from a man aged 18 to 35 in good health. The chain combines TRBV6-6 with TRBJ2-3; 7 positions agree with TRBD2. What was sequenced was naive CD4+ T cells sorted from blood. Stated subset: CD45RA+ positively selected. The CDR3 protein is CASRRGGADTQYF. CDR3 bases: TGTGCCAGCAGGCGGGGAGGGGCAGATACGCAGTATTTT.